This TCR beta chain originates from a study of blood T cell repertoires in COVID-19 (dated by TCRdb to 2020 to 2021). Describing the broader study: Recovered participants in ImmuneRACE Cohort 3 were defined by two consecutive negative NP/OP PCR tests, clearance by a healthcare professional, or resolution of symptoms. Sample metadata almost always included a de-identified subject ID, COVID-19 status, age in years and sex. Deeply sampled blood TCRbeta repertoires from subjects exposed to, actively infected with, or recovered from COVID-19 were included in the dataset. The repertoires were released in a freely available public database intended as a resource for research on the immune response to SARS-CoV-2. Samples came from the ongoing ImmuneRACE study (first 160 participants) plus 1,254 subjects from 6 global collaborators. Where available, HLA class I and class II types were obtained from metadata supplied by the sample provider rather than from assay-based typing. The material from the prospective study consisted of cDNA or gDNA derived from T cells, B-cell-depleted T cells, or PBMCs. Samples covering the acute and convalescent phases of COVID-19 were provided by collaborators in the United States, Italy and Spain. What the study reported, not specific to this receptor: How much clinical and demographic metadata was included differed by source and by participant, and the metadata was provided uncurated.

Participants in the prospective study were aged roughly 18 to 100 years, lived in about two dozen United States geographic areas, and enrolled through a virtual design. Cohort assignment in the prospective study relied on participant-reported clinical history from a screening survey and a study questionnaire. In the prospective study, whole blood, serum and a nasopharyngeal or oropharyngeal swab were collected from each participant by mobile phlebotomists. Additional blood draws and questionnaires over an approximately two-month period could optionally be provided by prospective study participants. Before DNA extraction, prospective study blood samples were shipped either frozen or at room temperature. Reading the germline V gene gives CDR1 MDHEN and CDR2 SYDVKM. Cut back by 6 bases and 12 bases, the V and J ends lie 14 bases apart. Reading from cysteine to phenylalanine, the CDR3 counts 12 amino acids. Only CDR3 DNA remains: 36 bases, in frame from the first base.

The immunoSEQ Assay, a bias-controlled multiplex PCR, was used to amplify TCRbeta CDR3 regions from genomic DNA. Per the original workflow: The number of nucleated cells in each sample was estimated by amplification of reference gene primers within the assay. Sequence reads were collapsed and filtered to measure the absolute abundance of every unique TCRbeta CDR3 rearrangement. For each sample, productive Simpson clonality was calculated as the square root of Simpson's diversity index across productive rearrangements. The table comes from immuneACCESS by way of TCRdb, which keeps in-frame sequences with V and J called. Part of the clones is missing from these tables; in studies checked, under half for an unresolved V gene and the rest for unknown reasons. V and J calls plus clone size are reproduced from that table; the DNA served to infer D and trimming. The sample includes more than 200,000 clones, with roughly 84% observed a single time. The top ten hold around 7% of the sample.

This clone occurred once. Its cognate antigen has yet to be identified. Base qualities are not recorded, but no much larger clone differs from it by a single base. This TCR was sampled from a man between 25 and 39 years old in a cohort exposed to, infected with or recovered from COVID-19 (not recorded which). What was sequenced was PBMCs or T cells enriched from blood (not recorded which). The V and J genes are TRBV28 and TRBJ1-4; the D gene assignment is ambiguous. The DNA sequence is TGTGCCAGCAGCGATCCCACACAAGAACTGTTTTTT. This sequence encodes CASSDPTQELFF.